A selection of T cell receptor beta chains follows, all from one sample in a study of regulatory T cells in long-lasting Graves disease. TCRdb itself ran the multiplex PCR reads through MiXCR, one entry per CDR3 protein. This table holds about half a million distinct CDR3 sequences, roughly 23% found once. Here the sequenced sample was peripheral blood mononuclear cells (PBMCs), taken when the disease was refractory, from a patient treated with antithyroid drugs. These TCRs come from a female donor with Graves disease. The conserved cysteine and the conserved F or W are not part of the CDR3 here. Size is stated for part of the rows, as once, few or many counts, or as a class when the clone is expanded.

>TRBJ1-1|many|TRBV7-6
ASSSGQGINTEAF
>TRBJ2-5|many|TRBV20-1
SARVSYQETQY
>TRBJ1-5|many|TRBV2
ASSASGGNQPQH
>TRBJ2-7|many|TRBV11-3
ASSQTGFEQY
>TRBJ2-5|-|TRBV28
TSSKFQGAAWGTQY
>TRBJ2-3|-|TRBV19
ASSIDMDFSTDTQY
>TRBJ2-5|few|TRBV11-2
ASGVWAETQY
>TRBJ2-2|many|TRBV28
ASTSPGQGNTGELF
>TRBJ1-5|-|TRBV11-2
ASSSGAYGTGENQPQH
>TRBJ2-2|many|TRBV6-2/TRBV6-3
ASSLFRVHTGELF
>TRBJ2-7|-|TRBV19
ASSMSGLAYEQY
>TRBJ2-1|-|TRBV20-1
SASIAGGRGNNEQF
>TRBJ1-1|-|TRBV7-9
ASSLGVFRGRGTEAF
>TRBJ1-2|-|TRBV7-9
ASSRGRGTGSYGYT
>TRBJ2-5|few|TRBV19
ASISSRGETQY
>TRBJ1-5|many|TRBV7-2
ASSPNRGNQPQH
>TRBJ1-6|few|TRBV7-2
ASTALGGAGSPLH
>TRBJ1-2|-|TRBV7-2
ASSLAGWEIGGYT
>TRBJ2-3|-|TRBV5-1
ASSLGQGQFRDTQY
>TRBJ1-1|few|TRBV18
ASSPEGNTEAF
>TRBJ2-1|few|TRBV7-9
ASSLRPLDNEQF
>TRBJ1-3|once|TRBV5-4
ASTTKGQGYSGNTIY
>TRBJ1-2|-|TRBV6-2/TRBV6-3
ASSRGVIYGYT
>TRBJ2-7|few|TRBV7-2
ASSVSPSSYEQY
>TRBJ2-5|many|TRBV7-9
ASSLTGAGETQY
>TRBJ1-1|many|TRBV28
ASSLLVLGTEAF
>TRBJ2-5|few|TRBV18
ASSPESRSGETQY
>TRBJ1-5|few|TRBV6-2/TRBV6-3
ASSYSSGRPGAQH
>TRBJ1-2|few|TRBV7-3
ASSLNGVGGYT
>TRBJ2-5|many|TRBV2
ASSQEETQY
>TRBJ1-1|-|TRBV4-3
ASSQEARVNTEAF
>TRBJ1-6|-|TRBV19
ASSIDQRNSPLH